These 10 T cell receptor beta chains were all obtained from the same sample, sequenced in a study of response to subunit inactivated influenza vaccine (dated by TCRdb to the late 2010s). The library was built by means of RT-PCR. Sequencing was carried out with an Illumina HiSeq 2500. Through fastp at Q25 and MiXCR, TCRdb rebuilt clones from the public reads, retaining in-frame beta chains. Rows with one shared CDR3 protein collapse into an entry with the most common genes and DNA. The table for this sample lists 500,000 to 550,000 distinct CDR3 sequences; approximately 7.7% of them were counted only once. The ten largest clones take up about an eighth of the sample. Sample: PBMCs from blood, taken roughly 24 months after vaccination. The receptor source for this set is a man aged 45 to 75 who received an inactivated influenza vaccine. Donor details come from another sample of the same person, matched by shared clones.

This clonotype was recorded many times. The rearrangement uses TRBV20-1 and TRBJ1-1; TRBD1 aligns across 8 bases. Trimming took 6 bases from V and 1 from J; bases not matched to a gene: 7. Germline V CDR1 and CDR2: DFQATT, SNEGSKA (reference sequence). CDR3 size: 14 residues. In DNA form, the CDR3 reads TGCAGTGCCCTCGGCGGGACAGGGAACACTGAAGCTTTCTTT. It encodes CSALGGTGNTEAFF.

This sequence joins TRBV20-1 and TRBJ2-1, with 10 bases identical to TRBD2. The CDR3 contains 17 residues. Germline loops: CDR1 DFQATT, CDR2 SNEGSKA (reference sequence). J lost 2 bases, V lost 6 bases, and 13 bases had no gene match. CDR3 DNA sequence: TGCAGTGCCGGGGGCCCGACTAGCGGGTGGGCCTACAATGAGCAGTTCTTC. Translating gives CSAGGPTSGWAYNEQFF.

This chain uses TRBV25-1 with TRBJ1-1, with D possibly being TRBD1 (6 bases). This CDR3 spans 12 amino acids. The V gene lost 6 bases and the J gene lost 11 bases, with 16 bases spanning the gap. Germline lookup yields CDR1 MGHDK and CDR2 SYGVNS. The CDR3 loop is CASSVGGRVAFF. CDR3 nucleotide sequence: TGTGCCAGCAGCGTCGGGGGCAGGGTCGCTTTCTTT. The full variable domain, its missing parts supplied by reference TRBV25-1 and TRBJ1-1, is EADIYQTPRYLVIGTGKKITLECSQTMGHDKMYWYQQDPGMELHLIHYSYGVNSTEKGDLSSESTVSRIRTEHFPLTLESARPSHTSQYLCASSVGGRVAFFGQGTRLTVV.

This clonotype has a count of ten or more. The chain is built from TRBV5-1 and TRBJ2-3; possibly TRBD2 for D (5 bases). Germline CDR1 and CDR2: SGHRS and YFSETQ. Trimming took off 2 bases at V and 4 bases at J, with 11 bases between the two ends. This CDR3 has 14 amino acids. This CDR3 reads CASSLQHGADTQYF. CDR3 nucleotide sequence: TGCGCCAGCAGCTTACAACACGGGGCAGATACGCAGTATTTT.

This clonotype turned up a few times. The chain couples TRBV29-1 to TRBJ2-7; the match to TRBD2 covers 8 bases. V gave up 8 bases and J gave up 3 bases; unmatched junction bases: 12. The CDR3 extends over 14 amino acids. Germline lookup yields CDR1 SQVTM and CDR2 ANQGSEA. Here the CDR3 reads CSYAGTRGNYEQYF. The DNA of the CDR3 is TGCAGCTACGCCGGGACTAGGGGAAACTACGAGCAGTACTTC.

This clonotype has ten or more counts. An end of the junction does not agree with germline; a read error may underlie this. The chain has TRBV4-3 and TRBJ1-2; tentative D call: TRBD1 (5 bases). From germline, CDR1 is LGHNA and CDR2 YSLEER. This CDR3 is built from 15 residues. CDR3 DNA sequence: TGCGCCAGCAGTCAAGTTTGGGGGAATAACTATGGCTACACCTTC. This codes for CASSQVWGNNYGYTF.

Many counts were recorded for this clonotype. The genes are TRBV29-1 and TRBJ1-5; a possible D gene is TRBD1 (5 bases). Trimming removed 4 bases at V and 6 bases at J, with 13 bases between. The CDR3 totals 13 residues. Germline values: CDR1 SQVTM, CDR2 ANQGSEA. CDR3 DNA: TGCAGCGTTGTAGGGGCCCGCGGTCAGCCCCAGCATTTT. Its protein is CSVVGARGQPQHF.

The chain has TRBV19 and TRBJ2-1, with unresolved D. Between the trimmed V and J ends, which lost 3 bases and 8 bases, there was a span of 8 bases. Germline CDR1 reads LNHDA; CDR2 reads SQIVND (reference sequence). This CDR3 has 12 amino acids. Here the CDR3 DNA reads TGTGCCAGTAGTATTTTGGGCCATGAGCAGTTCTTC. Translated, it gives CASSILGHEQFF. Filled out from reference TRBV19 and TRBJ2-1, the complete variable domain reads DGGITQSPKYLFRKEGQNVTLSCEQNLNHDAMYWYRQDPGQGLRLIYYSQIVNDFQKGDIAEGYSVSREKKESFPLTVTSAQKNPTAFYLCASSILGHEQFFGPGTRLTVL.

The V gene is TRBV7-2, the J gene TRBJ2-7; D call uncertain. V was shortened by 0 bases and J by 0 bases, with 6 bases between the two germline ends. The length of the CDR3 is 14 residues. The V gene's germline CDR1 is SGHTA and CDR2 FQGNSA. CDR3 protein: CASSLALLSYEQYF. The CDR3 DNA reads TGTGCCAGCAGCTTAGCGCTACTCTCCTACGAGCAGTACTTC.

This clonotype was observed a few times. The chain joins TRBV5-1 to TRBJ2-7; 10 nucleotides align to TRBD1. The germline CDR1 and CDR2 sequences are SGHRS and YFSETQ. Trimming at V came to 4 bases and at J to 5 bases, leaving 6 bases not matched to a gene. CDR3 length equals 14 residues. In nucleotides, the CDR3 is TGCGCCAGCAGCAAACGGGACAGGGGCCACGAGCAGTACTTC. Amino acids: CASSKRDRGHEQYF.